This T cell receptor beta chain was documented in a study of control samples from healthy donors and cancer patients. Assay: immunoSEQ multiplex PCR; the TCRdb copy retains only in-frame clones and omits some. The repertoire includes 150,000 to 200,000 clones, over 85% of them detected once, and 12% sits in the top ten. Germline V CDR1 and CDR2: SGHDN, FVKESK. The CDR3 runs to 17 residues. Trimming at V came to 1 base and at J to 8 bases, leaving 14 bases not matched to a gene. The chain couples TRBV14 to TRBJ2-1; 7 nucleotides match TRBD2. The sample taken for sequencing was blood. This receptor was obtained from a man aged 25 to 40 in good health. The CDR3: CASSQVVLAAIMDEQFF. The CDR3 nucleotides read TGTGCCAGCAGCCAAGTCGTTCTAGCGGCGATTATGGATGAGCAGTTCTTC.